This paragraph covers one T cell receptor (beta chain) sequence. Which antigen it targets is not known. No qualities accompany the bases; no much larger clone lies one base away. This sample was taken from a study of Graves' ophthalmopathy and Graves' hyperthyroidism (dated 2018 in TCRdb). About the full investigation: Peripheral blood was collected at initial diagnosis, prior to any treatment. In five or six hyperthyroidism patients, the T-cell repertoire of thyroid tissue was compared with the T-cell repertoire of blood. The independent validation cohort included 18 to 20 hyperthyroidism patients plus 17 patients who later progressed from hyperthyroidism to ophthalmopathy. A discovery set of 95 to 100 patients (around 44 ophthalmopathy, some 58 stable hyperthyroidism) was enrolled to explore V-J signatures distinguishing ophthalmopathy from hyperthyroidism. To tell Graves' ophthalmopathy apart from Graves' hyperthyroidism, and to predict which patients would progress to ophthalmopathy, the study relied on TCR beta repertoire signatures. In total, 135 blood samples were TCR-sequenced: approximately 42 ophthalmopathy, over 70 hyperthyroidism and approximately 17 hyperthyroidism-to-ophthalmopathy patients. Following sampling, methimazole starting at 30 mg daily was administered to hyperthyroidism patients, and high-dose intravenous methylprednisolone was administered to ophthalmopathy patients. The roughly 91 discovery patients were randomly divided into training and test sets at a 7:3 ratio.

On the study overall, not on this receptor specifically: Most expanded thyroid clonotypes with frequency above 0.001 were also detected in blood, suggesting blood repertoires may reflect the thyroid immune response. Ophthalmopathy was separated from stable hyperthyroidism by the 13-signature model with 85% to 90% sensitivity and less than 82% specificity in cross-validation and with 80%/75% in the test set. No statistical method was used to set the sample size in advance, and the investigators knew which group each participant was assigned to. In validation, the model predicted ophthalmopathy progression with 55% to 71% sensitivity and roughly 72% specificity; some 13 predicted patients were CT-confirmed with GO in a median of approximately 6.5 months.

The ophthalmopathy patients had moderately to severely active disease, with a Clinical Activity Score of 3 or higher, a NOSPECS grade of 4 or higher, and a disease duration of less than 3 months. Anyone with other autoimmune diseases, uncontrolled infections, pregnancy or lactation was excluded from the study. Clinical symptoms, serum thyroxine, TRAb, thyroid ultrasound and orbital computed tomography were used for diagnosis. Using Ficoll-Paque density gradient centrifugation, PBMCs were isolated from 10 ml of fresh peripheral blood. Total RNA was extracted with Trizol reagent and quality-checked on an Agilent 2100 Bioanalyzer. Reading from cysteine to phenylalanine, the CDR3 counts 13 amino acids. The read is trimmed to its CDR3 DNA, 39 bases read in frame from base 1. According to the germline V gene, CDR1 reads MNHNS and CDR2 reads SASEGT. V is shortened by 6 bases, J by 9 bases, and the region joining them spans 17 bases.

TCR beta CDR3 regions were amplified from RNA transcripts for repertoire sequencing. The first round was an RT-PCR using HTBI primers with the Qiagen OneStep RT-PCR kit, and this first round was followed by a second-round multiplex PCR, then size selection and purification. Sequencing of the libraries was carried out on an Illumina HiSeq2000 in paired-end mode with 100 bp reads. The authors processed their data as follows. Reads were processed with SOAPnuke, discarding reads with adapters, uncalled bases, mean Phred below 15, or no exact constant-primer or identifier match. COPE v1.2.5 was used to merge high-quality paired reads. Unique nucleotide sequences were defined as clonotypes and aligned to IMGT TRB V, D and J references using MiTCR v1.1. The analysis was limited to V-J combinations with a frequency above 0.0001, which together covered 99.2% of the repertoires. For each V-J combination, a TCR clonal expansion and chaos score was defined as the ratio of F50 clonal expansion to chaos observed in the TCRdist matrix. Welch's t-statistics and random forest were used to narrow the features down to around 12 V-J combinations, which were then fed into a naive Bayes classifier. Thyroid-blood repertoire similarity was quantified with the Morisita-Horn index. TCRdb ran its own pipeline on the public reads, namely fastp trimming at Q25 and MiXCR clone calling, and kept in-frame beta chains. One record per CDR3 amino acid sequence lists the most common genes and DNA. The V and J calls were determined by TCRdb, not by the authors. This sample lists some 200,000 distinct CDR3 sequences; 25% to 35% were detected once. The ten top clones hold around 10% of the sample.

The specimen sequenced was peripheral blood. The chain was built from TRBV6-1 and TRBJ1-1; possibly the D gene is TRBD1, per 5 matching bases. The TCR was taken from a man aged 50 to 60 with Graves' ophthalmopathy. Donor details come from another sample of the same person, matched by shared clones. For the CDR3, the sequence is CASSPVPTDQAFF. The DNA sequence is as follows: TGTGCCAGCAGCCCGGTCCCGACAGATCAAGCTTTCTTT.